The TCR beta chain under discussion was sequenced for a study of blood T cell repertoires in COVID-19. Those enrolled in Seattle joined during active infection and were followed longitudinally afterward. Clones were read by immunoSEQ multiplex PCR, and TCRdb kept only the in-frame ones, dropping some. The sample yields approximately 290,000 clones, 80% to 95% seen once. Germline V gene data show CDR1 as SNHLY and CDR2 as FYNNEI. The CDR3 has 15 residues. V was cut by 0 bases and J by 0 bases, with 6 bases left in between. This chain connects TRBV2 to TRBJ2-4, with D possibly being TRBD2 (6 bases). The sequence came from a woman aged 25 to 45 with COVID-19, enrolled during active disease. Sequencing input: peripheral blood. CDR3 loop: CASSEAGGAKNIQYF. The CDR3 DNA reads as TGTGCCAGCAGTGAAGCGGGGGGAGCCAAAAACATTCAGTACTTC. Filled out from reference TRBV2 and TRBJ2-4, the complete variable domain reads EPEVTQTPSHQVTQMGQEVILRCVPISNHLYFYWYRQILGQKVEFLVSFYNNEISEKSEIFDDQFSVERPDGSNFTLKIRSTKLEDSAMYFCASSEAGGAKNIQYFGAGTRLSVL.